The 3 T cell receptor beta chains below all came from one sample that was sequenced in a study of cytomegalovirus exposure and HLA in healthy donors. PCR employed 60 Vbeta and 13 Jbeta primers. Produced via immunoSEQ multiplex PCR; TCRdb's table is partial and in-frame only. Here the sample spans 95,000 to 100,000 clones, about 74% being singletons. Material: PBMCs. These TCRs come from a female donor in good health and CMV-seronegative.

The chain joins TRBV7-2 to TRBJ2-1; tentative D call: TRBD2 (5 bases). Germline V gives CDR1 SGHTA, CDR2 FQGNSA. The length of the CDR3 is 14 residues. Trimming left V 5 bases short and J 8 bases short, with 16 bases between. The CDR3 here is CASSPSLDSDEQFF. CDR3 DNA sequence: TGTGCCAGCAGCCCTTCCCTAGATAGCGATGAGCAGTTCTTC.

The chain uses TRBV9 and TRBJ2-1, with D maybe TRBD1 (5 bases). Looked up from germline, CDR1 is SGDLS and CDR2 is YYNGEE. The V end was cut by 0 bases, the J end by 6 bases, with 7 bases between. This CDR3 has 13 residues. CDR3 nucleotide sequence: TGTGCCAGCAGCGTAGTCACAGGCAATGAGCAGTTCTTC. Translating gives CASSVVTGNEQFF.

This sequence joins TRBV2 and TRBJ1-5; D is unclear. The V gene's germline CDR1 is SNHLY and CDR2 FYNNEI. The CDR3 loop spans 15 amino acids. V lost 6 bases and J 0 bases, leaving 12 bases between the germline ends. The CDR3 here is CASRNGPYSNQPQHF. Written as DNA, the CDR3 is TGTGCCAGCAGGAATGGGCCGTATAGCAATCAGCCCCAGCATTTT.